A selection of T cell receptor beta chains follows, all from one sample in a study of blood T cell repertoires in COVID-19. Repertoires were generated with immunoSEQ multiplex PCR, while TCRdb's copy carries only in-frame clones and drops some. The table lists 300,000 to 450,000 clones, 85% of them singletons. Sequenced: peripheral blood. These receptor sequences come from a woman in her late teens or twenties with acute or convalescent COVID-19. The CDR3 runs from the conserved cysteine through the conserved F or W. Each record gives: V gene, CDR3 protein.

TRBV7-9 CASSLEGDDNQPQHF
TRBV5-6 CASSSGQGAGNTIYF
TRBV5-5 CASSFSTEIVDEQFF
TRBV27 CASTPWGSSDEQFF
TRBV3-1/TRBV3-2 CASSQGTGSTDTQYF
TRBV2 CASSEQGRNTEAFF
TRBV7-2 CASSFKPGLFYEQYF
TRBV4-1 CASSQGWGGGREQFF
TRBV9 CASSLGQGGRETQYF
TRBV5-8 CASSIGQGSLYRETQYF
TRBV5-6 CASSWGTGGGEAFF
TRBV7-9 CASSLETGGASPLHF
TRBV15 CATSKVREWNEQFF
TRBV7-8 CASSLGGQGALKNTEAFF
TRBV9 CASSVGTSGYEQYF
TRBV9 CASGSGVKDTQYF
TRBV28 CASSPGTGFSEQYF
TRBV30 CAWGQGRGYTF